This TCR beta chain was sequenced in a study of cytomegalovirus exposure and HLA in healthy donors. Concerning this clone: What it binds is not known.

Study-wide findings and caveats: Earlier results showed most TCR beta V segments being productive about 87% or about 30% of the time. A later analysis showed that HLA-associated TCR beta chains had undergone more clonal expansion than equally common others.

PCR involved 60 Vbeta and 13 Jbeta primers. Sequencing was performed with immunoSEQ multiplex PCR; in TCRdb, only in-frame clones are kept and a portion is missing. Of some 130,000 clones detected, 76% appear once; the ten largest clones hold around 3.1%. The receptor comes from a middle-aged man in good health and CMV-seronegative. Sequencing used PBMCs.

CDR3 sequence (DNA): TGCAGCGTTGAGGGACAGGGGGAGGCCGGGGAGCTGTTTTTT. It translates to CSVEGQGEAGELFF. The rearrangement links TRBV29-1 to TRBJ2-2; 11 bases align to TRBD1. With 3 bases clipped from V and 6 bases from J, the junction kept 3 bases outside the gene matches. Germline V CDR1 and CDR2: SQVTM, ANQGSEA. This CDR3 comprises 14 residues.